This T cell receptor beta chain was captured by sequencing in a study of Ad26.COV2.S vaccination and SARS-CoV-2 variants. The wider study: Donor was assigned to the Ad26.COV2.S arm of trial COV1001. Participants got Ad26.COV2.S intramuscularly, once or twice 56 days apart. Study-wide results and caveats: The placebo group had lower spike-specific TCR breadth than the vaccine recipients did. Possibly, TCR breadth and depth analyses underestimated total T cell responses.

The ends lost 7 bases at V and 5 bases at J; junction bases unmatched: 10. This CDR3 spans 14 amino acids. CDR1 is MNHEY and CDR2 is SVGAGI in the germline V gene. On this clone: Its antigen remains unidentified.

Specified treatment: over 15 received Ad26.COV2.S at low or high dose, single or two shots; 5 received placebo; per-sample allocation not given. Day 63 after the first injection of vaccine or placebo was the sampling time. The repertoire was sequenced with immunoSEQ multiplex PCR; TCRdb's copy has only in-frame clones and lacks some. The sample has about 460,000 clones; about 88% are singletons. V usage is TRBV6-5 and J usage is TRBJ2-7; 8 bases align to TRBD2. The source was peripheral blood, collected in a trial of Ad26.COV2.S vaccine versus placebo. This clonotype was obtained from a person aged 18-65 years who received the Ad26.COV2.S COVID-19 vaccine or a placebo. CDR3 residues: CASIAGGRSHEQYF. DNA of the CDR3: TGTGCCAGCATTGCGGGCGGGAGGTCCCACGAGCAGTACTTC.